Listed here are 28 T cell receptor beta chains from one sample, sequenced in a study of T cell responses to AZD1222 COVID-19 vaccine. Clones were read by immunoSEQ multiplex PCR, and TCRdb kept only the in-frame ones, dropping some. The sample consists of roughly 150,000 clones, about 91% of them appearing once. Specimen: peripheral blood, collected on day 0 of MenACWY control vaccination. The source of these receptors is an adult in good health.

The rearrangement links TRBV6-5 to TRBJ1-1; 9 nucleotides align to TRBD1. The V segment lost 6 bases and the J segment 6 bases; nucleotides outside the gene matches: 5. The CDR3 is 13 amino acids. The V gene's germline CDR1 is MNHEY and CDR2 SVGAGI. The CDR3 DNA is TGTGCCAGCAGGACAGGGGGGAGCCCTGAAGCTTTCTTT. This translates into CASRTGGSPEAFF.

The chain is built from TRBV6-1 and TRBJ2-2; no reliable D call. CDR1 is MNHNS, CDR2 SASEGT, per germline. This CDR3 has 14 residues. Trimming removed 1 base at V and 4 bases at J, with 7 bases between. The CDR3 sequence is CASSEGRFTGELFF. CDR3 nucleotide sequence: TGTGCCAGCAGTGAAGGGCGGTTCACCGGGGAGCTGTTTTTT.

CDR3 DNA: TGTGCCAGTAGTATAGCCCGGGACAGGGGCCACACGTATACCGGGGAGCTGTTTTTT. Translation: CASSIARDRGHTYTGELFF. J is TRBJ2-2 and V is TRBV19; 10 bases are shared with TRBD1. The CDR3 contains 19 residues. V trimming: 1 base; J trimming: 5 bases; junction bases outside the gene matches: 13. The germline CDR1 and CDR2 sequences are LNHDA and SQIVND (reference sequence).

The gene calls are TRBV18 and TRBJ2-7, with 7 bases that match TRBD1. V shed 2 bases, J shed 3 bases, and the junction held 10 bases outside the gene matches. The CDR3 spans 16 residues. Germline V CDR1 and CDR2: KGHSH, LQKENI. The CDR3 spells CASSPVKTGLNYEQYF. As DNA, the CDR3 is TGTGCCAGCTCACCAGTGAAGACAGGGCTGAACTACGAGCAGTACTTC.

V is TRBV5-1 and J is TRBJ2-3, with 8 positions matching TRBD2. With 0 bases clipped from V and 6 bases from J, the junction kept 15 bases outside the gene matches. The CDR3 consists of 18 residues. Germline assignment: CDR1 SGHRS and CDR2 YFSETQ. This chain's CDR3 is CASSLVGRGAAGEDTQYF. The CDR3 nucleotides are TGCGCCAGCAGCTTGGTAGGGCGGGGGGCCGCCGGGGAGGATACGCAGTATTTT.

The CDR3: CASSYEGGWSEKLFF. As DNA, the CDR3 is TGCGCCAGCAGCTACGAGGGGGGATGGAGTGAAAAACTGTTTTTT. This chain links TRBV5-1 with TRBJ1-4, with TRBD1 as a possible D gene (6 bases). The CDR3 length is 15 residues. Germline V gene sequence: CDR1 SGHRS, CDR2 YFSETQ. The V and J ends lost 3 bases and 7 bases respectively, with 16 bases between them.

This rearrangement joins TRBV19 to TRBJ1-1; D call uncertain. Trimming removed 5 bases at V and 3 bases at J, with 10 bases between. Germline lookup yields CDR1 LNHDA and CDR2 SQIVND (reference sequence). CDR3 length: 13 amino acids. The chain's CDR3 is CASSSQWDTEAFF. As DNA, the CDR3 is TGTGCCAGTAGTTCTCAGTGGGACACTGAAGCTTTCTTT.

This chain joins TRBV5-5 and TRBJ1-1, with TRBD1 identical over 10 bases. J gave up 4 bases and V 5 bases, and 14 bases lay outside the gene matches. CDR3 length: 17 amino acids. From germline, CDR1 is SGHKS and CDR2 YYEKEE (reference sequence). DNA of the CDR3: TGTGCCAGCAGTTCAACCGGGACAGGGGCTTGGAGCACTGAAGCTTTCTTT. As protein: CASSSTGTGAWSTEAFF.

V gene TRBV27 combines with J gene TRBJ1-4, with D maybe TRBD1 (6 bases). This CDR3 is built from 19 residues. Germline loops: CDR1 MNHEY, CDR2 SMNVEV (reference sequence). The V gene lost 5 bases and the J gene lost 5 bases, with 27 bases spanning the gap. CDR3 sequence (DNA): TGTGCCAGCAGTATGAGGGTTCGGGACAACTCCATAGAAAATGAAAAACTGTTTTTT. This encodes CASSMRVRDNSIENEKLFF.

The chain couples TRBV7-8 to TRBJ1-2, with TRBD1 matching over 8 bases. The germline gives CDR1 SGHVS, CDR2 FQNEAQ. CDR3 length: 15 residues. The trim removed 1 base at V and 6 bases at J, leaving 7 bases unmatched. The CDR3 bases are TGTGCCAGCAGCTTAGTAGCCAGGGGGCCCCATGGCTACACCTTC. This codes for CASSLVARGPHGYTF.

The rearrangement links TRBV29-1 to TRBJ1-5; no firm D call. The CDR3 is 13 residues long. V lost 2 bases, J lost 2 bases, and 7 bases lay in between. The germline V gene encodes CDR1 SQVTM and CDR2 ANQGSEA. The DNA for the CDR3 is TGCAGCGTTGAAACCCCGGGCAATCAGCCCCAGCATTTT. Translation: CSVETPGNQPQHF.

The V call is TRBV21-1, the J call TRBJ1-3. TRBV21-1 is given as a pseudogene. CDR3 size: 16 residues. The CDR3: CASSKGGPHAGNTIYF. Here the CDR3 DNA reads TGTGCCAGCAGCAAAGGTGGTCCCCACGCTGGAAACACCATATATTTT.

This clone was recorded once. CDR3 in amino acids: CASSQGYANTGELFF. The CDR3 bases are TGTGCCAGCTCACAGGGGTATGCGAACACCGGGGAGCTGTTTTTT. The rearrangement links TRBV18 to TRBJ2-2; possibly TRBD1 for D (5 bases). CDR3 length: 15 residues. Germline CDR1 KGHSH, CDR2 LQKENI. Trimming pared 4 bases from V and 0 bases from J, leaving 9 bases between.

This clone was counted only a few times. V usage is TRBV9 and J usage is TRBJ2-3, with D possibly being TRBD1 (5 bases). This CDR3 contains 15 residues. V was cut by 3 bases and J by 1 base, with 12 bases left in between. The germline gives CDR1 SGDLS, CDR2 YYNGEE. CDR3 loop: CASSASSTGTDTQYF. As DNA, the CDR3 is TGTGCCAGCAGCGCGTCATCGACAGGCACAGATACGCAGTATTTT.

The chain carries TRBV30 and TRBJ1-2; D gene uncertain. The germline V and J ends were trimmed by 2 bases and 5 bases, with 15 bases remaining between them. The CDR3 consists of 14 residues. CDR1 and CDR2 (germline): GTSNPN, SVGIG (reference sequence). The CDR3 here is CAWSLLVRPYGYTF. The DNA for the CDR3 is TGTGCCTGGAGTTTGCTAGTCAGACCATATGGCTACACCTTC.

The chain recombines TRBV4-3 with TRBJ1-6; 7 bases map to TRBD1. V trimming: 0 bases; J trimming: 10 bases; junction bases outside the gene matches: 6. The CDR3 contains 15 residues. CDR1 and CDR2 from the germline V gene are LGHNA and YSLEER. CDR3 nucleotides: TGCGCCAGCAGCCAAGAAGGGGAGACAGGGTCACCCCTCCACTTT. Protein product: CASSQEGETGSPLHF.

The chain combines TRBV7-2 with TRBJ1-2, with TRBD1 as a possible D gene (5 bases). V was pared by 6 bases and J by 2 bases, with 16 bases between. The CDR3 length is 15 residues. Germline V gene sequence: CDR1 SGHTA, CDR2 FQGNSA. CDR3: CASSSLFRGNYGYTF. The CDR3 coding sequence is TGTGCCAGCAGTTCGTTGTTTCGGGGGAACTATGGCTACACCTTC.

This chain uses TRBV18 with TRBJ1-1; D is perhaps TRBD1 (6 bases). This CDR3 has 15 residues. V lost 1 base and J lost 4, with 13 bases in between. Germline V CDR1 and CDR2: KGHSH, LQKENI. The CDR3 loop is CASSPRTGIGTEAFF. CDR3 bases: TGTGCCAGCTCACCACGAACAGGGATAGGCACTGAAGCTTTCTTT.

The chain combines TRBV4-2 with TRBJ2-7; D is unresolved. The CDR3 length is 14 residues. The germline CDR1 and CDR2 sequences are LGHNA and YNFKEQ. V shed 0 bases and J shed 3 bases, with 9 bases lying between them. The CDR3 sequence is CASSQDPDFYEQYF. The CDR3, as DNA: TGTGCCAGCAGCCAAGATCCCGACTTCTACGAGCAGTACTTC.

The chain joins TRBV30 to TRBJ1-2; maybe TRBD1 (5 bases). CDR1 and CDR2 from the germline V gene are GTSNPN and SVGIG (reference sequence). Trimming stripped 0 bases from V and 3 bases from J, with 14 bases between. The CDR3 spans 15 residues. The CDR3 here is CAWSVGPGYHYGYTF. The DNA of the CDR3 is TGTGCCTGGAGTGTAGGTCCAGGGTATCACTATGGCTACACCTTC.

The genes are TRBV6-5 and TRBJ2-7; 9 bases align to TRBD1. This CDR3 contains 14 residues. The trim removed 6 bases at V and 5 bases at J, leaving 8 bases unmatched. Germline-derived CDR1 and CDR2 are MNHEY and SVGAGI. CDR3 sequence: CASSWGQGADEQYF. The CDR3 bases are TGTGCCAGCAGCTGGGGACAGGGCGCCGACGAGCAGTACTTC.

The chain is built from TRBV30 and TRBJ2-7; D might be TRBD1 (5 bases). V lost 2 bases and J lost 2, with 7 bases in between. The CDR3 runs to 12 residues. Germline V gene lookup returns CDR1 GTSNPN and CDR2 SVGIG (reference sequence). The CDR3 region is CAWSKGAYEQYF. Here the CDR3 DNA reads TGTGCCTGGAGTAAAGGGGCCTACGAGCAGTACTTC.

Written as DNA, the CDR3 is TGTGCCAGCAGTCGCGGGACTAGCGGGAGGGAGCAGTTCTTC. It yields the protein CASSRGTSGREQFF. The J gene is TRBJ2-1, the V gene TRBV6-5, with 15 bases matching TRBD2. Germline V gene data show CDR1 as MNHEY and CDR2 as SVGAGI. This CDR3 region has 14 residues. The junction had 3 bases not matched to a gene; V was cut back by 5 bases and J by 10 bases.

The chain is built from TRBV23-1 and TRBJ2-7, with a weak D call TRBD1 (6 bases). TRBV23-1 is given ORF status, its function remaining uncertain. V was cut by 8 bases and J by 1 base, with 18 bases left in between. This CDR3 comprises 15 residues. This chain's CDR3 is CASGQWYRTSYEQYF. The CDR3 DNA reads TGCGCCAGCGGACAGTGGTACAGGACGTCCTACGAGCAGTACTTC.

V is TRBV19 and J is TRBJ2-7; D possibly matches TRBD1 or TRBD2 (7 bases each). This CDR3 is 16 amino acids long. Germline assignment: CDR1 LNHDA and CDR2 SQIVND (reference sequence). V lost 10 bases to trimming and J lost 7 bases, with 29 bases between them. CDR3 coding DNA: TGTGCCACCGCTACCTGGGGGGGGACAGACGGCTGGGAGCAGTACTTC. Residues: CATATWGGTDGWEQYF.

This clone came up once. V and J are TRBV9 and TRBJ2-7, with D possibly TRBD1 on 6 matching bases. Germline loops: CDR1 SGDLS, CDR2 YYNGEE. The length of the CDR3 is 14 residues. V dropped 4 bases and J dropped 2 bases, with 13 bases sitting between them. The CDR3 nucleotides read TGTGCCAGCAGCCTACAGGGATATCCCTACGAGCAGTACTTC. It translates to CASSLQGYPYEQYF.

The rearrangement uses TRBV4-3 and TRBJ2-1; no definite D call. The V and J ends lost 4 bases and 0 bases respectively, with 10 bases between them. Germline CDR1 and CDR2: LGHNA and YSLEER. The CDR3 is 15 residues long. CDR3 amino acids: CASSPIIGSYNEQFF. CDR3 in DNA: TGCGCCAGCAGCCCCATAATCGGCTCCTACAATGAGCAGTTCTTC.

The V call is TRBV29-1, the J call TRBJ2-5; D is undetermined. Germline V gives CDR1 SQVTM, CDR2 ANQGSEA. Trimming removed 4 bases at V and 0 bases at J, with 6 bases between. CDR3 length: 12 residues. In DNA form, the CDR3 reads TGCAGCGTTGTGTCGGACCAAGAGACCCAGTACTTC. Amino acids: CSVVSDQETQYF.